What follows are 28 T cell receptor beta chains derived from one specimen sequenced in a study of CD8 T cells in Susac syndrome (dated by TCRdb to between 2018 and 2021). Library preparation used the immunoSEQ multiplex PCR assay. RNA was extracted using the RNeasy kit, and roughly 0.5 to 1 microgram was reverse transcribed with random hexamers. TCRdb reanalyzed the raw reads on its own, using fastp at Q25 for trimming and MiXCR for clone calling, and kept in-frame beta chains. Entries are consolidated by CDR3 protein sequence, retaining the most common genes and DNA. Across this sample there are fewer than 350,000 distinct CDR3 sequences, with about 88% seen only once. Around 0.18% of the sample rests with the top ten. The source material was CD8+ T cells from PBMCs. These receptors originate from a human donor with multiple sclerosis.

This clonotype was found once. The chain is built from TRBV28 and TRBJ2-3, with a weak D call TRBD1 (5 bases). CDR1 and CDR2 (germline): MDHEN, SYDVKM. The V gene lost 4 bases and the J gene lost 1 base, with 18 bases spanning the gap. This CDR3 has 17 residues. The CDR3 region has the DNA TGTGCCAGCAGTTCCCCCGACAGCCCTGGACGCACAGATACGCAGTATTTT. Translation gives CASSSPDSPGRTDTQYF.

J is TRBJ1-2 and V is TRBV2; D is uncertain. Germline V CDR1 and CDR2: SNHLY, FYNNEI. V was pared by 4 bases and J by 6 bases, with 15 bases between. CDR3 length: 14 residues. The DNA for the CDR3 is TGTGCCAGCAGTGGCCTAGGACGGCAGGATGGCTACACCTTC. It is translated as CASSGLGRQDGYTF.

The J gene is TRBJ2-5, the V gene TRBV28; TRBD2 matches at 10 bases. The CDR3 has 14 residues. In germline, CDR1 is MDHEN, CDR2 SYDVKM. V was clipped by 8 bases and J by 3 bases; unmatched bases: 6. The CDR3 nucleotides are TGTGCCAGCGGGGGGACTAGCGTAAAAGAGACCCAGTACTTC. This codes for CASGGTSVKETQYF.

The CDR3 here is CASSQSLAGYNEQFF. The CDR3 bases are TGCGCCAGCAGCCAAAGCCTAGCGGGGTACAATGAGCAGTTCTTC. V is TRBV4-1 and J is TRBJ2-1, with TRBD2 identical over 9 bases. The CDR3 loop spans 15 amino acids. V dropped 2 bases and J dropped 4; count of bases not matched to a gene: 3. CDR1 and CDR2 (germline): MGHRA, YSYEKL.

The J gene is TRBJ2-1, the V gene TRBV29-1; 7 nucleotides agree with TRBD2. The germline V gene has CDR1 SQVTM and CDR2 ANQGSEA. V trimming: 2 bases; J trimming: 3 bases; junction bases outside the gene matches: 7. The CDR3 length is 15 residues. The CDR3 loop reads CSVETSERLYNEQFF. CDR3 in DNA: TGCAGCGTTGAAACTAGCGAAAGACTCTACAATGAGCAGTTCTTC.

The chain uses TRBV12-3 or TRBV12-4 and TRBJ2-1; 8 bases agree with TRBD2. CDR3 length: 15 residues. With 6 bases clipped from V and 6 bases from J, the junction kept 10 bases outside the gene matches. The CDR3, as DNA: TGTGCCAGCAGAGCGTCGGGGGGGCCGGTCAATGAGCAGTTCTTC. It codes for CASRASGGPVNEQFF.

The V gene is TRBV5-1, the J gene TRBJ2-1, with a weak D call TRBD1 (6 bases). The CDR3 length is 16 residues. Trimming stripped 0 bases from V and 3 bases from J, with 13 bases between. Looked up from germline, CDR1 is SGHRS and CDR2 is YFSETQ. The CDR3 protein is CASSLGGTPFYNEQFF. In nucleotides, the CDR3 is TGCGCCAGCAGCTTGGGGGGGACACCCTTCTACAATGAGCAGTTCTTC.

The V gene is TRBV7-9, the J gene TRBJ2-7, with 9 nucleotides matching TRBD1. The CDR3 has 16 amino acids. Germline V gives CDR1 SEHNR, CDR2 FQNEAQ (reference sequence). The V and J ends lost 1 base and 3 bases, in that order; junction bases with no gene match: 7. The CDR3 DNA follows: TGTGCCAGCAGCTTAGGGGGACAGGGAACCTTCTACGAGCAGTACTTC. Translation: CASSLGGQGTFYEQYF.

The chain joins TRBV11-2 to TRBJ1-4; 7 bases align to TRBD1. The germline V gene has CDR1 SGHAT and CDR2 FQNNGV. V was clipped by 1 base and J by 6 bases; unmatched bases: 5. CDR3 length: 15 amino acids. For the CDR3, the DNA is TGTGCCAGCAGCTTAGGACCCGACAGGGATGAAAAACTGTTTTTT. Translating it yields CASSLGPDRDEKLFF.

This sequence joins TRBV11-2 and TRBJ2-5; D perhaps matches TRBD2 (5 bases). V dropped 4 bases and J dropped 2 bases, with 8 bases sitting between them. The CDR3 is made up of 13 amino acids. CDR1 SGHAT and CDR2 FQNNGV come from the germline V gene. CDR3 sequence reads: CASSYEGQETQYF. Here the CDR3 DNA reads TGTGCCAGCAGCTACGAGGGACAAGAGACCCAGTACTTC.

The chain combines TRBV10-3 with TRBJ1-5; unclear D gene. This CDR3 is 17 amino acids long. CDR1 and CDR2 from the germline V gene are ENHRY and SYGVKD. V lost 0 bases, J lost 0 bases, and 12 bases lay in between. The CDR3 reads CAISESADFYSNQPQHF. As DNA, the CDR3 is TGTGCCATCAGTGAGTCGGCGGATTTCTATAGCAATCAGCCCCAGCATTTT.

The J gene is TRBJ2-7, the V gene TRBV12-3 or TRBV12-4; D not certain. The CDR3 is 13 residues long. V lost 6 bases and J lost 6, with 15 bases in between. CDR3: CASSPVLGLEQYF. Here the CDR3 DNA reads TGTGCCAGCAGCCCTGTACTTGGTCTCGAGCAGTACTTC.

In its sample, this clonotype was seen a few times. The chain joins TRBV9 to TRBJ2-7; TRBD1 might be the D (6 bases). V lost 2 bases to trimming and J lost 0 bases, with 12 bases between them. Germline-derived CDR1 and CDR2 are SGDLS and YYNGEE. The CDR3 contains 15 residues. The CDR3 coding sequence is TGTGCCAGCAGCGTGACCGGACAGACCTCCTACGAGCAGTACTTC. As protein: CASSVTGQTSYEQYF.

The rearrangement links TRBV27 to TRBJ2-1; D perhaps matches TRBD1 (6 bases). The CDR3 length is 15 residues. Germline V gives CDR1 MNHEY, CDR2 SMNVEV (reference sequence). V was pared by 5 bases and J by 3 bases, with 14 bases between. In DNA, the CDR3 is TGTGCCAGCAGTCAGACAGGTCCGCGCTACAATGAGCAGTTCTTC. Translation: CASSQTGPRYNEQFF.

This chain links TRBV29-1 with TRBJ2-1, with TRBD2 matching over 8 bases. The length of the CDR3 is 11 residues. After removal of 6 bases from V and 8 bases from J, the junction contained 3 bases not matched to a gene. The germline gives CDR1 SQVTM, CDR2 ANQGSEA. Written as DNA, the CDR3 is TGCAGCGTACCGACTAGCGATGAGCAGTTCTTC. Translated, it gives CSVPTSDEQFF.

This chain connects TRBV6-5 to TRBJ1-4; D gene uncertain. Germline V gene lookup returns CDR1 MNHEY and CDR2 SVGAGI. V was clipped by 6 bases and J by 6 bases, with 11 bases between them. The CDR3 consists of 13 residues. The CDR3 nucleotides read TGTGCCAGCAGCCCATACGGTGATGAAAAACTGTTTTTT. It specifies CASSPYGDEKLFF.

The rearrangement uses TRBV9 and TRBJ1-3; perhaps TRBD1 as D (5 bases). With 4 bases removed from V and 0 bases from J, the gap between germline ends came to 11 bases. The CDR3 length is 15 residues. CDR1 is SGDLS, CDR2 YYNGEE, per germline. The CDR3 DNA reads as TGTGCCAGCAGCCGCGGGACGGCCTCTGGAAACACCATATATTTT. This gives the protein CASSRGTASGNTIYF.

This chain uses TRBV27 with TRBJ2-7, with 10 positions matching TRBD1. The length of the CDR3 is 14 residues. Losses at the gene ends were 5 bases for V and 2 bases for J; bases not matched to a gene: 3. CDR1 is MNHEY and CDR2 is SMNVEV in the germline V gene (reference sequence). The CDR3 loop reads CASSLDRGAYEQYF. CDR3 bases: TGTGCCAGCAGTCTGGACAGGGGGGCCTACGAGCAGTACTTC.

CDR3 in DNA: TGTGCCAGCAGCCAAGTGGGGAGCGTCTATGGCTACACCTTC. Its translation: CASSQVGSVYGYTF. This rearrangement joins TRBV3-1 to TRBJ1-2; D unresolved. Trimming stripped 1 base from V and 4 bases from J, with 10 bases between. Germline V CDR1 and CDR2: LGHDT, YNNKEL (reference sequence). This CDR3 spans 14 amino acids. Together with reference TRBV3-1 and TRBJ1-2, the CDR3 gives the full variable domain: DTAVSQTPKYLVTQMGNDKSIKCEQNLGHDTMYWYKQDSKKFLKIMFSYNNKELIINETVPNRFSPKSPDKAHLNLHINSLELGDSAVYFCASSQVGSVYGYTFGSGTRLTVV.

This clonotype was seen more than once but under ten times. V usage is TRBV27 and J usage is TRBJ1-2, with a tentative D call TRBD1 (6 bases). The V gene's germline CDR1 is MNHEY and CDR2 SMNVEV (reference sequence). Between the trimmed V and J ends, which lost 2 bases and 7 bases, there was a span of 11 bases. There are 13 residues in the CDR3. CDR3 region: CASSLDGGAGYTF. CDR3 DNA sequence: TGTGCCAGCAGTTTAGATGGGGGGGCTGGCTACACCTTC.

V usage is TRBV27 and J usage is TRBJ2-5, with D possibly being TRBD1 (6 bases). Germline-derived CDR1 and CDR2 are MNHEY and SMNVEV (reference sequence). V lost 4 bases to trimming and J lost 1 base, with 10 bases between them. CDR3 size: 14 residues. This CDR3 is CASSYGQSQETQYF. As DNA, the CDR3 is TGTGCCAGCAGTTATGGACAGTCCCAAGAGACCCAGTACTTC.

The chain links TRBV12-3 or TRBV12-4 to TRBJ2-7, with TRBD1 identical over 9 bases. CDR3 length equals 17 residues. Unmatched junction bases numbered 10, after V lost 1 base and J lost 3 bases. CDR3 sequence: CASSLGADRGGFYEQYF. CDR3 nucleotides: TGTGCCAGCAGTTTAGGAGCGGACAGGGGCGGATTCTACGAGCAGTACTTC.

This clonotype was seen only once. J is TRBJ2-1 and V is TRBV7-2; 8 positions match TRBD2. Germline assignment: CDR1 SGHTA and CDR2 FQGNSA. Unmatched junction bases numbered 9, after V lost 3 bases and J lost 2 bases. This CDR3 is built from 17 residues. Here the CDR3 DNA reads TGTGCCAGCAGCTTCCCGAGAGCGGGGGAAACCTACAATGAGCAGTTCTTC. It is translated as CASSFPRAGETYNEQFF.

This chain links TRBV5-1 with TRBJ2-5; D not resolved. Germline CDR1 is SGHRS and CDR2 is YFSETQ. The CDR3 runs 14 residues. Trimming stripped 2 bases from V and 5 bases from J, with 13 bases between. The CDR3 reads CASSFNRMEETQYF. DNA for the CDR3: TGCGCCAGCAGCTTTAATCGAATGGAGGAGACCCAGTACTTC.

This chain connects TRBV7-9 to TRBJ2-1, with D possibly called TRBD1 or TRBD2 (5 bases each). CDR1 and CDR2 (germline): SEHNR, FQNEAQ (reference sequence). Trimming left V 7 bases short and J 2 bases short, with 18 bases between. The CDR3 extends over 16 amino acids. Here the CDR3 DNA reads TGTGCCAGCAACGAGAGGGGTGCCCTAGCCTACAATGAGCAGTTCTTC. Protein: CASNERGALAYNEQFF.

The chain has TRBV27 and TRBJ2-6, with 7 bases fitting TRBD1. The CDR3 is 14 residues long. Germline V gene sequence: CDR1 MNHEY, CDR2 SMNVEV (reference sequence). The J segment lost 6 bases and the V segment lost 3 bases, leaving 2 bases of the junction unmatched. The CDR3 spells CASSFTGVANVLTF. DNA of the CDR3: TGTGCCAGCAGTTTTACAGGGGTGGCCAACGTCCTGACTTTC.

The chain uses TRBV18 and TRBJ2-1, with a weak D call TRBD2 (7 bases). This CDR3 comprises 15 residues. Looked up from germline, CDR1 is KGHSH and CDR2 is LQKENI. V was cut by 3 bases and J by 0 bases, with 9 bases left in between. The CDR3 bases are TGTGCCAGCTCACCGGGGGGGCGCTCCTACAATGAGCAGTTCTTC. This sequence encodes CASSPGGRSYNEQFF.

The gene calls are TRBV13 and TRBJ2-1, with D perhaps matching TRBD2 (7 bases). This CDR3 is 16 amino acids long. Trimming took off 5 bases at V and 1 base at J, with 15 bases between the two ends. CDR1 is PRHDT and CDR2 is FYEKMQ in the germline V gene (reference sequence). The CDR3 loop reads CASSPGQRGSYNEQFF. CDR3 nucleotide sequence: TGTGCCAGCAGCCCCGGACAGCGGGGATCCTACAATGAGCAGTTCTTC.